The 2 T cell receptor beta chains below were found in one sample sequenced in a study of shared clonotypes between healthy human individuals. Clones were sequenced by immunoSEQ multiplex PCR, and TCRdb holds only the in-frame ones, with some missing. The sample has under 850,000 clones, 55% to 75% seen once; the top ten hold around 1.7%. The sample was memory CD4+ T cells sorted from blood. The subset here: CD45RA-negative fraction. These receptors all come from a woman aged 25-40 years in good health.

The V and J genes are TRBV4-3 and TRBJ2-7, with 11 bases aligning to TRBD2. The germline CDR1 and CDR2 sequences are LGHNA and YSLEER. The J segment lost 4 bases and the V segment lost 5 bases, leaving 4 bases of the junction unmatched. This CDR3 comprises 14 residues. In DNA form, the CDR3 reads TGCGCCAGCAGCAGAGGACTAGCGGGTTACGAGCAGTACTTC. Translation: CASSRGLAGYEQYF.

The rearrangement joins TRBV10-2 to TRBJ1-1; no reliable D call. Germline CDR1 and CDR2: WSHSY and SAAADI. There are 14 residues in the CDR3. Trimming took off 6 bases at V and 0 bases at J, with 11 bases between the two ends. This CDR3 is CASRKTEMNTEAFF. In DNA, the CDR3 is TGCGCCAGCAGAAAGACGGAGATGAACACTGAAGCTTTCTTT.